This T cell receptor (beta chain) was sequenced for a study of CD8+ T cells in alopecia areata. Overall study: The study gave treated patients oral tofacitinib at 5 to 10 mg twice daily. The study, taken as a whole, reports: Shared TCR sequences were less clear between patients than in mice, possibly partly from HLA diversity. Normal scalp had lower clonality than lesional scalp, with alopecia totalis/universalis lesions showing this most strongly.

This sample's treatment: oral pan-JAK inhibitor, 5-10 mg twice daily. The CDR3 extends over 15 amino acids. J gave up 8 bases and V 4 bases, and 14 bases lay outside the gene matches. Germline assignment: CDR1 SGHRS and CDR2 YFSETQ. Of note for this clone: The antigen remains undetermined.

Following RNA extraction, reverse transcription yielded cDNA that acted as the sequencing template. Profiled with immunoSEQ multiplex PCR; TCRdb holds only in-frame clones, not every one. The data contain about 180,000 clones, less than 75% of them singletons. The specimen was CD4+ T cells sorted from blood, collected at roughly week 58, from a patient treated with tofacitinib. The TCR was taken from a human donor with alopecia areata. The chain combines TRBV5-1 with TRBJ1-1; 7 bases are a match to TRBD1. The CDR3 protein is CASSKSTGTGIEAFF. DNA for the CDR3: TGCGCCAGCAGCAAATCGACAGGGACTGGTATCGAAGCTTTCTTT.